The 21 T cell receptor beta chains below all came from one sample that was sequenced in a study of T cell changes during pregnancy in multiple sclerosis. Clones were read by immunoSEQ multiplex PCR, and TCRdb kept only the in-frame ones, dropping some. Among about 69,000 clones listed, approximately 91% were seen once. The sequences come from peripheral blood, collected in the third trimester of pregnancy. The receptors stem from a female donor with multiple sclerosis, enrolled in a pregnancy study.

This chain connects TRBV4-1 to TRBJ2-7; 11 bases fit TRBD2. CDR1 and CDR2 from the germline V gene are MGHRA and YSYEKL. This CDR3 is built from 16 residues. J was trimmed by 4 bases and V by 2 bases; bases with no gene match: 7. CDR3 nucleotide sequence: TGCGCCAGCAGCCAAAGGTCGGCTAGCGGGGGGTACGAGCAGTACTTC. Protein product: CASSQRSASGGYEQYF.

The chain links TRBV4-2 to TRBJ2-7; 14 positions agree with TRBD2. V lost 5 bases to trimming and J lost 6 bases; unmatched junction nucleotides: 15. This CDR3 has 18 amino acids. Germline V gives CDR1 LGHNA, CDR2 YNFKEQ. The CDR3 DNA sequence: TGTGCCAGCAGCTGGGGGACTAGCGGGGGCTACCAGAACACCGAGCAGTACTTC. It is translated as CASSWGTSGGYQNTEQYF.

The chain is built from TRBV4-3 and TRBJ1-4, with 7 positions matching TRBD1. Trimming at V came to 3 bases and at J to 8 bases, leaving 9 bases not matched to a gene. CDR1 is LGHNA and CDR2 is YSLEER in the germline V gene. This CDR3 region has 15 residues. The CDR3 sequence is CASSHYRDRDEKLFF. The CDR3 DNA reads as TGCGCCAGCAGCCATTACCGAGACAGGGACGAAAAACTGTTTTTT.

In DNA, the CDR3 is TGTGCCAGTAGTAACCTAGCGGGGGTAAGACAGACCCAGTACTTC. Its protein is CASSNLAGVRQTQYF. The chain couples TRBV19 to TRBJ2-5; 10 bases match TRBD2. Germline V gene sequence: CDR1 LNHDA, CDR2 SQIVND (reference sequence). The ends lost 4 bases at V and 6 bases at J; junction bases unmatched: 8. The CDR3 loop spans 15 amino acids. Complete variable domain (other parts from reference TRBV19 and TRBJ2-5): DGGITQSPKYLFRKEGQNVTLSCEQNLNHDAMYWYRQDPGQGLRLIYYSQIVNDFQKGDIAEGYSVSREKKESFPLTVTSAQKNPTAFYLCASSNLAGVRQTQYFGPGTRLLVL.

This clone is a singleton in its sample. This sequence joins TRBV5-1 and TRBJ1-5; the match to TRBD1 covers 8 bases. The CDR3 has 14 residues. CDR1 and CDR2 (germline): SGHRS, YFSETQ. The V gene end was trimmed by 0 bases and the J gene end by 7 bases; junction bases not matched to a gene: 3. CDR3 sequence reads: CASSLAGQGQPQHF. As DNA, the CDR3 is TGCGCCAGCAGCTTGGCAGGACAGGGCCAGCCCCAGCATTTT.

The chain recombines TRBV10-2 with TRBJ1-1; 7 nucleotides agree with TRBD1. The germline gives CDR1 WSHSY, CDR2 SAAADI. The trim removed 4 bases at V and 0 bases at J, leaving 2 bases unmatched. This CDR3 has 14 amino acids. The CDR3 loop reads CASSAGQLNTEAFF. DNA for the CDR3: TGCGCCAGCAGTGCGGGACAGTTGAACACTGAAGCTTTCTTT.

The chain has TRBV7-2 and TRBJ2-4, with 8 bases that match TRBD1. This CDR3 region has 14 residues. V was clipped by 5 bases and J by 9 bases; unmatched bases: 9. The germline V gene encodes CDR1 SGHTA and CDR2 FQGNSA. The CDR3: CASSRVGQGTIQYF. The CDR3 DNA follows: TGTGCCAGCAGCCGAGTTGGACAGGGTACCATTCAGTACTTC.

This chain connects TRBV19 to TRBJ1-3, with TRBD1 as a possible D gene (6 bases). The CDR3 is made up of 16 amino acids. Trimming took off 5 bases at V and 0 bases at J, with 14 bases between the two ends. CDR1 LNHDA and CDR2 SQIVND come from the germline V gene (reference sequence). CDR3 protein: CASSGITGLSGNTIYF. The DNA for the CDR3 is TGTGCCAGTAGTGGGATTACAGGGCTCTCTGGAAACACCATATATTTT.

The rearrangement uses TRBV14 and TRBJ2-7; TRBD1 aligns across 11 bases. CDR3 length: 15 amino acids. Germline V gene sequence: CDR1 SGHDN, CDR2 FVKESK. V dropped 4 bases and J dropped 6; count of bases not matched to a gene: 8. This CDR3 is CASSPRTGGGGEQYF. The CDR3 nucleotides are TGTGCCAGCAGCCCCCGGACAGGGGGCGGAGGCGAGCAGTACTTC.

The chain recombines TRBV7-2 with TRBJ1-1; perhaps TRBD1 as D (5 bases). The ends were cut back, 4 bases at V and 1 base at J, with 10 bases in the middle. Germline V gives CDR1 SGHTA, CDR2 FQGNSA. The CDR3 runs to 14 residues. In DNA form, the CDR3 reads TGTGCCAGCAGCTCGACAGTTACGAACACTGAAGCTTTCTTT. Translation: CASSSTVTNTEAFF.

This chain uses TRBV6-4 with TRBJ1-1; 8 bases are shared with TRBD1. V was clipped by 4 bases and J by 10 bases; unmatched bases: 8. CDR1 and CDR2 (germline): MRHNA, SNTAGT. The CDR3 runs 13 residues. The CDR3 region is CASSAVQGGLAFF. The CDR3 DNA is TGTGCCAGCAGTGCGGTACAGGGGGGTTTAGCTTTCTTT.

The rearrangement links TRBV20-1 to TRBJ2-7, with 7 positions matching TRBD1. V was clipped by 5 bases and J by 13 bases; unmatched bases: 11. Germline V gene lookup returns CDR1 DFQATT and CDR2 SNEGSKA (reference sequence). CDR3 size: 11 residues. CDR3 region: CSAAGTANQYF. Written as DNA, the CDR3 is TGCAGTGCTGCCGGGACAGCAAACCAATACTTC.

This chain joins TRBV30 and TRBJ1-1, with 8 bases matching TRBD1. The CDR3 contains 12 residues. V shed 6 bases, J shed 3 bases, and the junction held 3 bases outside the gene matches. Germline CDR1 GTSNPN, CDR2 SVGIG (reference sequence). The DNA of the CDR3 is TGTGCCTGTACACAGGGGGACACTGAAGCTTTCTTT. It yields the protein CACTQGDTEAFF.

This clone has a single count. The chain is built from TRBV6-1 and TRBJ1-2; 7 bases fit TRBD1. V gave up 5 bases and J gave up 4 bases; unmatched junction bases: 7. The CDR3 length is 14 residues. The germline V gene encodes CDR1 MNHNS and CDR2 SASEGT. As DNA, the CDR3 is TGTGCCAGCAGTCAAACGACAGGGTCCTATGGCTACACCTTC. Amino acid sequence: CASSQTTGSYGYTF.

Note on this clone: At one boundary the junction diverges from the germline segment, which might be a read error. The V gene is TRBV7-7, the J gene TRBJ2-5; 10 bases are shared with TRBD1. The CDR3 contains 13 residues. Germline-derived CDR1 and CDR2 are SSHAT and FNYEAQ (reference sequence). The chain's CDR3 is CASSRTGGETQYF. In DNA, the CDR3 is TGTGCTAGCAGCAGGACAGGGGGAGAGACCCAGTACTTC.

V usage is TRBV6-5 and J usage is TRBJ1-2; the D gene is possibly TRBD1 (5 bases). V lost 6 bases, J lost 4 bases, and 12 bases lay in between. The CDR3 length is 13 residues. Germline V lookup: CDR1 MNHEY, CDR2 SVGAGI. The DNA for the CDR3 is TGTGCCAGCAGCCAGGGCAGGACCTATGGCTACACCTTC. Amino acid sequence: CASSQGRTYGYTF.

The V call is TRBV6-1, the J call TRBJ2-3, with 7 bases aligning to TRBD2. This CDR3 is 15 amino acids long. V was pared by 6 bases and J by 1 base, with 7 bases of the junction left unmatched. Germline V gene sequence: CDR1 MNHNS, CDR2 SASEGT. The CDR3, as DNA: TGTGCCAGCAGGGCCATGGCGGGGGGCACAGATACGCAGTATTTT. It codes for CASRAMAGGTDTQYF.

The chain has TRBV12-5 and TRBJ1-2; D gene unclear. The CDR3 length is 14 residues. V was clipped by 1 base and J by 8 bases, with 14 bases between them. The germline V gene encodes CDR1 LGHNT and CDR2 FRNRAP. CDR3 in amino acids: CASGLGRPFRGYTF. The DNA for the CDR3 is TGTGCTAGTGGTTTGGGCAGGCCCTTCAGGGGCTACACCTTC. Full variable domain (rest looked up from reference TRBV12-5 and TRBJ1-2): DARVTQTPRHKVTEMGQEVTMRCQPILGHNTVFWYRQTMMQGLELLAYFRNRAPLDDSGMPKDRFSAEMPDATLATLKIQPSEPRDSAVYFCASGLGRPFRGYTFGSGTRLTVV.

The rearrangement uses TRBV4-3 and TRBJ1-5, with 7 bases matching TRBD1. Germline V gene sequence: CDR1 LGHNA, CDR2 YSLEER. The CDR3 consists of 15 residues. With V trimmed by 0 bases and J by 5 bases, 4 bases remained unmatched. This chain's CDR3 is CASSQDPDRDQPQHF. DNA for the CDR3: TGCGCCAGCAGCCAAGATCCCGACAGGGATCAGCCCCAGCATTTT.

This clone was seen once. This chain connects TRBV2 to TRBJ1-5, with 9 nucleotides matching TRBD1. Trimming took 4 bases from V and 3 from J; bases not matched to a gene: 7. Germline V gives CDR1 SNHLY, CDR2 FYNNEI. This CDR3 region has 16 residues. The CDR3 DNA reads TGTGCCAGCAGTGCCGCCGGGACAGGGACCAATCAGCCCCAGCATTTT. It codes for CASSAAGTGTNQPQHF.

The rearrangement joins TRBV14 to TRBJ1-1, with D uncertain. Germline V gives CDR1 SGHDN, CDR2 FVKESK. This CDR3 comprises 14 residues. Trimming removed 4 bases from V and 4 bases from J, with 13 bases in between. This CDR3 is CASSPLRRSTEAFF. The DNA of the CDR3 is TGTGCCAGCAGCCCCCTCAGGAGGAGCACTGAAGCTTTCTTT.